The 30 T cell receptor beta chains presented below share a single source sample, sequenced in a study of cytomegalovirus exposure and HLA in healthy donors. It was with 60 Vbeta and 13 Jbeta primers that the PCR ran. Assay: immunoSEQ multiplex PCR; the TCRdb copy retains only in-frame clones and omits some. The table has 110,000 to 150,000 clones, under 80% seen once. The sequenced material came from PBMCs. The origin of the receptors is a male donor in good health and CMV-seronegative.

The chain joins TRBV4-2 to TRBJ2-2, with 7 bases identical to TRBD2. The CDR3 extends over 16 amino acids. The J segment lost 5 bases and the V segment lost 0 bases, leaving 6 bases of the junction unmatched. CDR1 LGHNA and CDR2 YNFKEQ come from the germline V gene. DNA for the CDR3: TGTGCCAGCAGCCAAGATCCTGCGGGGGTTACCGGGGAGCTGTTTTTT. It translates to CASSQDPAGVTGELFF.

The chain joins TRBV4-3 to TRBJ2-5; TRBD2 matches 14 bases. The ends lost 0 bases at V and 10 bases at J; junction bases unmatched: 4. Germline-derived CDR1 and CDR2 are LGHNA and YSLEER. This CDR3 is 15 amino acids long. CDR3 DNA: TGCGCCAGCAGCCAAGAGGGACTAGCGGGGGAGGGCCAGTACTTC. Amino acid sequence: CASSQEGLAGEGQYF.

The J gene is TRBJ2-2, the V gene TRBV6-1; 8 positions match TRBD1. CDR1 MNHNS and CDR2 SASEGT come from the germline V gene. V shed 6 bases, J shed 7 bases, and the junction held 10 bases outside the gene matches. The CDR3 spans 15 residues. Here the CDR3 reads CASRRDRSPFGELFF. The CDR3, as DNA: TGTGCCAGCAGAAGGGACAGGTCTCCCTTCGGGGAGCTGTTTTTT.

Written as DNA, the CDR3 is TGTGCCAGCAGCTTAGCTTTCGGGGGGCTCTACGAGCAGTACTTC. Translation gives CASSLAFGGLYEQYF. This rearrangement joins TRBV7-2 to TRBJ2-7; D might be TRBD2 (7 bases). Germline V gives CDR1 SGHTA, CDR2 FQGNSA. This CDR3 contains 15 residues. Trimming stripped 0 bases from V and 3 bases from J, with 12 bases between. Looking up the rest from reference TRBV7-2 and TRBJ2-7 gives the full variable domain: GAGVSQSPSNKVTEKGKDVELRCDPISGHTALYWYRQSLGQGLEFLIYFQGNSAPDKSGLPSDRFSAERTGGSVSTLTIQRTQQEDSAVYLCASSLAFGGLYEQYFGPGTRLTVT.

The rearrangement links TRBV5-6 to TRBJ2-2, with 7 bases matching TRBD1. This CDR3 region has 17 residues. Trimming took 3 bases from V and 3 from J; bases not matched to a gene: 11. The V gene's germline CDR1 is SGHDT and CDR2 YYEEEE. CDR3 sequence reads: CASSSGTGTVHTGELFF. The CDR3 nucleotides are TGTGCCAGCAGCTCGGGCACCGGGACAGTCCACACCGGGGAGCTGTTTTTT. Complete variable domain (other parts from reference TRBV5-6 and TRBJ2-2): DAGVTQSPTHLIKTRGQQVTLRCSPKSGHDTVSWYQQALGQGPQFIFQYYEEEERQRGNFPDRFSGHQFPNYSSELNVNALLLGDSALYLCASSSGTGTVHTGELFFGEGSRLTVL.

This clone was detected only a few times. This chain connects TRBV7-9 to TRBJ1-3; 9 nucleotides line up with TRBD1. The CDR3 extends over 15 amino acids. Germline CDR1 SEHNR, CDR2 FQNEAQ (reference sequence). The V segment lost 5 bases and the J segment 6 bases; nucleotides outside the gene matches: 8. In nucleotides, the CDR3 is TGTGCCAGCAGCCGATCCTGGACAGGGGAAAACACCATATATTTT. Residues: CASSRSWTGENTIYF.

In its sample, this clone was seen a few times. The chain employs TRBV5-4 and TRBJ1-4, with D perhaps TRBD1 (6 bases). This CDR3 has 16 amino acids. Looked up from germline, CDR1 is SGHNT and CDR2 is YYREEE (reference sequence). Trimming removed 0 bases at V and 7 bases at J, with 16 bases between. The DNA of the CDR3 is TGTGCCAGCAGCTTGGATTTAGGGGGACGCGGTGAAAAACTGTTTTTT. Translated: CASSLDLGGRGEKLFF.

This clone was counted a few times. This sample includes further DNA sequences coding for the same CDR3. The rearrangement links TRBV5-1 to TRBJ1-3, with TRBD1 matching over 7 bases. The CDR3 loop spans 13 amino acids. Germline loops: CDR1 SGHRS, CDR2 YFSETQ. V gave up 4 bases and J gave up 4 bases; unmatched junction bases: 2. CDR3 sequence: CASSRDSGNTIYF. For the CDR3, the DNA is TGCGCCAGCAGCCGGGACAGCGGAAACACCATATATTTT.

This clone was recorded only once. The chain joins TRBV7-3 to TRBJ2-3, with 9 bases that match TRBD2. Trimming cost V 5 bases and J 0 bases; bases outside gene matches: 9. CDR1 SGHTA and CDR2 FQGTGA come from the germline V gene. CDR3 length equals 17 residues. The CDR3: CASSPGPSGKSTDTQYF. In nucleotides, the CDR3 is TGTGCCAGCAGCCCGGGCCCTAGCGGGAAGAGCACAGATACGCAGTATTTT.

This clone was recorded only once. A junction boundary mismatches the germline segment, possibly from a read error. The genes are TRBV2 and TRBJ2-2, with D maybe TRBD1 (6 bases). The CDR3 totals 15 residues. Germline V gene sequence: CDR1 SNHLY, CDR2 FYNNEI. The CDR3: CSSSAVQGITGELFF. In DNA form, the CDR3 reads TGTTCCAGCAGTGCTGTACAGGGTATCACCGGGGAGCTGTTTTTT.

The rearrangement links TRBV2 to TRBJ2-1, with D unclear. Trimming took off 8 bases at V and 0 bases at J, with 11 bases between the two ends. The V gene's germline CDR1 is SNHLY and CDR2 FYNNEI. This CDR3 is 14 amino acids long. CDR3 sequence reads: CASFVSSSYNEQFF. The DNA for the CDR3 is TGTGCCAGCTTTGTTAGCAGCTCCTACAATGAGCAGTTCTTC.

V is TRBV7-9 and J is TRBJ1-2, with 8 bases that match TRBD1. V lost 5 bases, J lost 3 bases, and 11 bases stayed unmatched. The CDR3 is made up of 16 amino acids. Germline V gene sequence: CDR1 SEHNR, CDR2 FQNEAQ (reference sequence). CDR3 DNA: TGTGCCAGCAGCCCCTATTTCGGGACAGGCGACTATGGCTACACCTTC. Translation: CASSPYFGTGDYGYTF.

CDR3 sequence (DNA): TGTGCCAGCAGGCCTACAGGGGTCACCGGGGAGCTGTTTTTT. Amino acids: CASRPTGVTGELFF. The rearrangement uses TRBV7-6 and TRBJ2-2; 7 bases are a match to TRBD1. The J segment lost 4 bases and the V segment lost 6 bases, leaving 5 bases of the junction unmatched. Germline CDR1 SGHVS, CDR2 FNYEAQ. The CDR3 is 14 amino acids.

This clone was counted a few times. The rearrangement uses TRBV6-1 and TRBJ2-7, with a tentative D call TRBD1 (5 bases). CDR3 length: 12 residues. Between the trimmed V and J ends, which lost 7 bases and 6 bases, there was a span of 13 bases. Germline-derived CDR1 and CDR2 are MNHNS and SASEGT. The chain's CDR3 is CASNFDSLEQYF. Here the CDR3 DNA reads TGTGCCAGCAATTTCGACAGTCTCGAGCAGTACTTC.

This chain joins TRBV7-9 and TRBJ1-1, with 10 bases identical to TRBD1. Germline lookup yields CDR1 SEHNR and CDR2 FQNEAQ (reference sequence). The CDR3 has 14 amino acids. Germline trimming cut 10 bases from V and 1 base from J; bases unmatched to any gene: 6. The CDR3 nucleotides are TGTGCCACTCGTGGGACAGGGGAGAACACTGAAGCTTTCTTT. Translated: CATRGTGENTEAFF.

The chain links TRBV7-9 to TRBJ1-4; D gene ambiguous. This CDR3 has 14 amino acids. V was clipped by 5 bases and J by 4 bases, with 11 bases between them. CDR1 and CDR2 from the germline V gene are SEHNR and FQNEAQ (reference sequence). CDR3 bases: TGTGCCAGCAGCCCAAGCGGGATTAATGAAAAACTGTTTTTT. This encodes CASSPSGINEKLFF.

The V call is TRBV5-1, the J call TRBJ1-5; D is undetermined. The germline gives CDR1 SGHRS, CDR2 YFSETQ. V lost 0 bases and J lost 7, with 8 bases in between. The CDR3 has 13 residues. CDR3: CASSLGRSQPQHF. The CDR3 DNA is TGCGCCAGCAGCTTGGGGAGGTCGCAGCCCCAGCATTTT.

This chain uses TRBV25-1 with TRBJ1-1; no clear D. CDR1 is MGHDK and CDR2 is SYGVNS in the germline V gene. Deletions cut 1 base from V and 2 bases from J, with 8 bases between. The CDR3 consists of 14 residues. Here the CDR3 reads CASSEWAGNTEAFF. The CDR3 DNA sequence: TGTGCCAGCAGTGAATGGGCGGGTAACACTGAAGCTTTCTTT.

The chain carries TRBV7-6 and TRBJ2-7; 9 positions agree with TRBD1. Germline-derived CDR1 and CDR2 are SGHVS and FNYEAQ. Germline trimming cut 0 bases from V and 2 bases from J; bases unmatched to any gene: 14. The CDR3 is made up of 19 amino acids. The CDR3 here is CASSLAMLRDREGTYEQYF. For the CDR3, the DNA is TGTGCCAGCAGCTTAGCGATGCTCCGGGACAGGGAAGGAACCTACGAGCAGTACTTC.

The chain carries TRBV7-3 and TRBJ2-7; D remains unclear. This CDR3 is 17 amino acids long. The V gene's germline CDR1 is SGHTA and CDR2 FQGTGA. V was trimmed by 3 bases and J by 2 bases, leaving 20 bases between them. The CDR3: CASSFTSLTGKAYEQYF. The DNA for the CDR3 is TGTGCCAGCAGCTTTACTTCCTTGACGGGTAAAGCCTACGAGCAGTACTTC.

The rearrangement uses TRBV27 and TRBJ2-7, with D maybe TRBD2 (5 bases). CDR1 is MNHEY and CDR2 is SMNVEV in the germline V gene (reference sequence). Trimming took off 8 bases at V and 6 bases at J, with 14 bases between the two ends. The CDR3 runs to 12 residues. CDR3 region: CASGGLFSEQYF. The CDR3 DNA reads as TGTGCCAGCGGCGGACTCTTCTCCGAGCAGTACTTC.

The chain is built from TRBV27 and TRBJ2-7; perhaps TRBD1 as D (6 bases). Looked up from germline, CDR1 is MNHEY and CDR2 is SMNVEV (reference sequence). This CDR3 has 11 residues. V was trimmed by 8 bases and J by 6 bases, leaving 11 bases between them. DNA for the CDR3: TGTGCCAGCTCACAGGGTCCCGAGCAGTACTTC. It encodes CASSQGPEQYF.

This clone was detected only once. CDR3 loop: CSVAPGGETDTQYF. The DNA for the CDR3 is TGCAGCGTGGCACCAGGGGGCGAGACAGATACGCAGTATTTT. The V and J genes are TRBV29-1 and TRBJ2-3; TRBD1 matches at 8 bases. The CDR3 length is 14 residues. CDR1 and CDR2 from the germline V gene are SQVTM and ANQGSEA. V shed 6 bases and J 3 bases; nucleotides not matched to a gene: 8.

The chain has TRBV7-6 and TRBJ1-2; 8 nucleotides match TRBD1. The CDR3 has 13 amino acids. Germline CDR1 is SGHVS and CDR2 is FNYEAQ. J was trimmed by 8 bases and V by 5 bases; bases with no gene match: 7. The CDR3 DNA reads TGTGCCAGCAGCCTAGGACAGGGCTGGGGCTACACCTTC. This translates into CASSLGQGWGYTF.

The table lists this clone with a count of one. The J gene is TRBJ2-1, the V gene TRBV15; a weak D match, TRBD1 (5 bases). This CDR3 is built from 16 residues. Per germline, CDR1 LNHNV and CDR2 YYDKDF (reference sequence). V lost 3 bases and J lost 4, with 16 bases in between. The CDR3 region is CATSRGRRGVYNEQFF. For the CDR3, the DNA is TGTGCCACCAGCAGGGGGCGGCGTGGGGTTTACAATGAGCAGTTCTTC.

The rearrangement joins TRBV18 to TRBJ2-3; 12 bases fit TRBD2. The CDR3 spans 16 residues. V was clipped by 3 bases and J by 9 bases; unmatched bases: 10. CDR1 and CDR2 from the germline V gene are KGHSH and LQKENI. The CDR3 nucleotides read TGTGCCAGCTCACCTCTAGCGGGGGGGCTTGTTGGCACGCAGTATTTT. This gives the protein CASSPLAGGLVGTQYF.

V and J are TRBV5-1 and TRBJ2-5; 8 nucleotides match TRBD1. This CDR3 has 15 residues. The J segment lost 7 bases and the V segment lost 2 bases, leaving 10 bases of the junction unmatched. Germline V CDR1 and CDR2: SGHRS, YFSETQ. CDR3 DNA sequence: TGCGCCAGCAGCTTCGGGGGTTTGGGGACAGGGACCCAGTACTTC. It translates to CASSFGGLGTGTQYF.

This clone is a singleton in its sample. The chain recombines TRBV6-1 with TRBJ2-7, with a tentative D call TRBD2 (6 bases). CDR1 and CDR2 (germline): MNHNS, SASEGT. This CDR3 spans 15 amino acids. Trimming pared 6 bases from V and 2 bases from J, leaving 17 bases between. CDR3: CASSEPGLIAYEQYF. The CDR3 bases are TGTGCCAGCAGCGAACCGGGACTGATAGCCTACGAGCAGTACTTC.

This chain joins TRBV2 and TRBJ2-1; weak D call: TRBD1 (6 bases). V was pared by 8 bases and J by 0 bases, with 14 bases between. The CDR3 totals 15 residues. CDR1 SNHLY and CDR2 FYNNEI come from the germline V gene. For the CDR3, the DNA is TGTGCCAGCTCGGGACAACCTCCCTCCTACAATGAGCAGTTCTTC. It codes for CASSGQPPSYNEQFF.

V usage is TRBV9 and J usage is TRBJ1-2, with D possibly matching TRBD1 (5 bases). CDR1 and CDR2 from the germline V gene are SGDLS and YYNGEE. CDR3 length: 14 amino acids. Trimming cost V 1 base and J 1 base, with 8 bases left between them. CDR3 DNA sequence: TGTGCCAGCAGCGTACAGGGTTATAACTATGGCTACACCTTC. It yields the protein CASSVQGYNYGYTF.